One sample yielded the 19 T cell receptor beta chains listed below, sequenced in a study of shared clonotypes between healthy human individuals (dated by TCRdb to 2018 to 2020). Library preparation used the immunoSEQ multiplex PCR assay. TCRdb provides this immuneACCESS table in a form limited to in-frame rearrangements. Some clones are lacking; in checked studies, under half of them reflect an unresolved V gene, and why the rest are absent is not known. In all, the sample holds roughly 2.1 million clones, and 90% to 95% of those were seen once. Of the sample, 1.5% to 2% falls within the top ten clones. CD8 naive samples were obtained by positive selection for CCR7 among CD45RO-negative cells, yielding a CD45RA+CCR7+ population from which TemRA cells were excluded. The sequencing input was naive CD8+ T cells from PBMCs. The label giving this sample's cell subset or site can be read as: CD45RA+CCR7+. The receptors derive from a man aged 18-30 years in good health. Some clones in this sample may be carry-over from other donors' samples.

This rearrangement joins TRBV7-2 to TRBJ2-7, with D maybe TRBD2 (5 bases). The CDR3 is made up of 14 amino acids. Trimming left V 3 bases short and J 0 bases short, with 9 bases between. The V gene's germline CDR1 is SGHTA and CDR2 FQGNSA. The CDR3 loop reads CASSLLASSYEQYF. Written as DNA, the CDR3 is TGTGCCAGCAGCTTGCTAGCTAGCTCCTACGAGCAGTACTTC.

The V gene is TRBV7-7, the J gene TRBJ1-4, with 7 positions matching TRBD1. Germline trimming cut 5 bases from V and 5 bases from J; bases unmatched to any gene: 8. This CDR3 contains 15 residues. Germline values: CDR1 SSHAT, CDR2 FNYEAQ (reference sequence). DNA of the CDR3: TGTGCCAGCAGCCCCAGGGACAGCCCCAATGAAAAACTGTTTTTT. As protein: CASSPRDSPNEKLFF.

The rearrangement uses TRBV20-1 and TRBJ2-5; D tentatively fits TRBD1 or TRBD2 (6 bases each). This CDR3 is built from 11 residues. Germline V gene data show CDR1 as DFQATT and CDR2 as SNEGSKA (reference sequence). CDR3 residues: CRWGARETQYF. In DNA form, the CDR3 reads TGCAGGTGGGGGGCCCGGGAGACCCAGTACTTC.

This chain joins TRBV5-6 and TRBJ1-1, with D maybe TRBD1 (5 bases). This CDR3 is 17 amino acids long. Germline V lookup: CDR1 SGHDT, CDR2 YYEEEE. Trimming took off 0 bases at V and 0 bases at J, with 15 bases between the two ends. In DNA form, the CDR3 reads TGTGCCAGCAGCTTGGCTCCGGGGACTATAATGAACACTGAAGCTTTCTTT. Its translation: CASSLAPGTIMNTEAFF.

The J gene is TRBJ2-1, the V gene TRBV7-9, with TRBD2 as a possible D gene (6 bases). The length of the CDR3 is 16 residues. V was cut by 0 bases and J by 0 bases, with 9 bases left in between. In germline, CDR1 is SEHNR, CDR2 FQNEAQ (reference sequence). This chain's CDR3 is CASSLAGGPSYNEQFF. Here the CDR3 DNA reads TGTGCCAGCAGCTTAGCGGGAGGCCCCTCCTACAATGAGCAGTTCTTC.

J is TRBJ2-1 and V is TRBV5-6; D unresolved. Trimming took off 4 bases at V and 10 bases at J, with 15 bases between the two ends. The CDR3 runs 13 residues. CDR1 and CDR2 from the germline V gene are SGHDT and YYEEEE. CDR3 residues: CASSAPGLREQFF. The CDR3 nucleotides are TGTGCCAGCAGCGCCCCGGGCCTTCGGGAGCAGTTCTTC.

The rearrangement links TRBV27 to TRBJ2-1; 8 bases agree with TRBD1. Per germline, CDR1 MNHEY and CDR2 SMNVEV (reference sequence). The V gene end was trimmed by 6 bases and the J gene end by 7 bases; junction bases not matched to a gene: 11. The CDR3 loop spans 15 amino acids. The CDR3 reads CASRFRDRLWNEQFF. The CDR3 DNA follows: TGTGCCAGCAGATTCCGGGACAGGTTGTGGAATGAGCAGTTCTTC.

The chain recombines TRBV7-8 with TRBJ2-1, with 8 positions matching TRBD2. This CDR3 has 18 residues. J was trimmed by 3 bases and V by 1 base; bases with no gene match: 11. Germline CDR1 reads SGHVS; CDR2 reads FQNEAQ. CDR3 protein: CASSLVGILAEIYNEQFF. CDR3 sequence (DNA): TGTGCCAGCAGCTTAGTGGGGATACTAGCGGAGATCTACAATGAGCAGTTCTTC.

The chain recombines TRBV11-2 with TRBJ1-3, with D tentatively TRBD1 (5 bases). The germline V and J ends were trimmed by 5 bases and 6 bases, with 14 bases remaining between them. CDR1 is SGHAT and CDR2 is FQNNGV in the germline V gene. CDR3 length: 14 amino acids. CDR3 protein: CASSRGVRENTIYF. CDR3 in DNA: TGTGCCAGCAGCCGAGGGGTGCGGGAAAACACCATATATTTT. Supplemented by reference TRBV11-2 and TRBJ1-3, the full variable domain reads EAGVAQSPRYKIIEKRQSVAFWCNPISGHATLYWYQQILGQGPKLLIQFQNNGVVDDSQLPKDRFSAERLKGVDSTLKIQPAKLEDSAVYLCASSRGVRENTIYFGEGSWLTVV.

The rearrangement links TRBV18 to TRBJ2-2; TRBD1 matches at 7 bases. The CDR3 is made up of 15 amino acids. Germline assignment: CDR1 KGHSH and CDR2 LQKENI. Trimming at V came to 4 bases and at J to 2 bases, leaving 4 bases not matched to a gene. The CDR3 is CASSLGTVNTGELFF. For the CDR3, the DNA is TGTGCCAGCTCACTTGGGACAGTCAACACCGGGGAGCTGTTTTTT.

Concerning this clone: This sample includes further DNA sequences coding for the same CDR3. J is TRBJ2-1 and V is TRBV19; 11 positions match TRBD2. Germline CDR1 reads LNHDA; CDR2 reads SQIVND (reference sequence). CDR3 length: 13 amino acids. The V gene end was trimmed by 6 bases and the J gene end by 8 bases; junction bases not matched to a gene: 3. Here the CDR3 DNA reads TGTGCCAGTAGAACTAGCGGGAGTTATGAGCAGTTCTTC. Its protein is CASRTSGSYEQFF.

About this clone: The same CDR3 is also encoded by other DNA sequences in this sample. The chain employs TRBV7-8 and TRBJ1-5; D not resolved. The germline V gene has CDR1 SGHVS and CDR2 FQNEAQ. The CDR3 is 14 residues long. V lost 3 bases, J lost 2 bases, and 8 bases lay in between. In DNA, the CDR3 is TGTGCCAGCAGCTTGGTTCGAGGCAATCAGCCCCAGCATTTT. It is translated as CASSLVRGNQPQHF.

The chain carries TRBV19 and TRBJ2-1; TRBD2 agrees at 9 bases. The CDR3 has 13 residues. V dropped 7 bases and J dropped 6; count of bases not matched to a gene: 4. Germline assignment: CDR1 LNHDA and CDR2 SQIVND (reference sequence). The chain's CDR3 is CASNSGGLNEQFF. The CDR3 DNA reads TGTGCCAGTAATAGCGGGGGACTCAATGAGCAGTTCTTC.

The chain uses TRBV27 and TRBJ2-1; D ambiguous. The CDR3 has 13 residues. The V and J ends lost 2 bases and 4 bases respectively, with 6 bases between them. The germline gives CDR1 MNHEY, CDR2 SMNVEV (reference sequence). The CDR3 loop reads CASSLEPYNEQFF. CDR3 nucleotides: TGTGCCAGCAGTTTAGAGCCGTACAATGAGCAGTTCTTC.

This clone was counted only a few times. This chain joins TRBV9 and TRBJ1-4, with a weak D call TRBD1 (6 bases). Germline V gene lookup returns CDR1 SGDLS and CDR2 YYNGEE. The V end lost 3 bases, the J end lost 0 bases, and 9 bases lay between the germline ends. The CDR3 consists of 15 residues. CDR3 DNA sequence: TGTGCCAGCAGCGATACAGGGACAACTAATGAAAAACTGTTTTTT. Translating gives CASSDTGTTNEKLFF.

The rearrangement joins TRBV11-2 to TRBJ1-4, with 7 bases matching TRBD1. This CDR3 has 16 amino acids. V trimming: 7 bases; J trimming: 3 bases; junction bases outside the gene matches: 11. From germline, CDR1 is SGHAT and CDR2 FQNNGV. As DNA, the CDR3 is TGTGCCAGCAAGGACAGGAGGCCGGGAGCTAATGAAAAACTGTTTTTT. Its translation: CASKDRRPGANEKLFF.

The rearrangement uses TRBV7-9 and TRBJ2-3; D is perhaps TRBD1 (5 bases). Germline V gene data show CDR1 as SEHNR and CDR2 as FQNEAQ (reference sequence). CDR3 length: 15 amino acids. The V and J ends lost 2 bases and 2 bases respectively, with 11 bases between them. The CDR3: CASSLPRQNTDTQYF. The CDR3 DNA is TGTGCCAGCAGCTTACCCCGACAGAACACAGATACGCAGTATTTT.

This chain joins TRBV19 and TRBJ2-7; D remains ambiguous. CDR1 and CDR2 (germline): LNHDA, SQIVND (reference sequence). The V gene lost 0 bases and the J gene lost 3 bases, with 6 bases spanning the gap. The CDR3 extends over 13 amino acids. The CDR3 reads CASSIDGRYEQYF. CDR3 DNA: TGTGCCAGTAGTATAGATGGCCGCTACGAGCAGTACTTC.

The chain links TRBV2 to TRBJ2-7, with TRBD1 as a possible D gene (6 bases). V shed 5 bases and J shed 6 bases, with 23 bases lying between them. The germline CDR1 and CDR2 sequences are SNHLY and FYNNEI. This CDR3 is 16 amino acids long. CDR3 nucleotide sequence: TGTGCCAGCAGTATACACCTTGTACAGGGTCCAGGCGAGCAGTACTTC. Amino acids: CASSIHLVQGPGEQYF.